Following are 9 T cell receptor beta chains from one sample sequenced in a study of T cells in tuberculosis. Clones were read by immunoSEQ multiplex PCR, and TCRdb kept only the in-frame ones, dropping some. The sample holds 20,000 to 25,000 clones, approximately 85% seen once. Time point described: new active TB diagnosis, blood taken before or within 7 days of starting treatment. Sequenced here: PBMCs, sampled at tuberculosis diagnosis. These receptors all stem from an adult with tuberculosis.

CDR3 protein: CAWSVPAEAFF. CDR3 bases: TGTGCCTGGAGTGTACCAGCTGAAGCTTTCTTT. The V call is TRBV30, the J call TRBJ1-1; D is unclear. CDR3 length equals 11 residues. Between the trimmed V and J ends, which lost 0 bases and 6 bases, there was a span of 5 bases. Germline V gene lookup returns CDR1 GTSNPN and CDR2 SVGIG (reference sequence). Combining the CDR3 with reference TRBV30 and TRBJ1-1 gives the whole variable domain SQTIHQWPATLVQPVGSPLSLECTVEGTSNPNLYWYRQAAGRGLQLLFYSVGIGQISSEVPQNLSASRPQDRQFILSSKKLLLSDSGFYLCAWSVPAEAFFGQGTRLTVV.

The rearrangement joins TRBV7-3 to TRBJ2-5, with 9 bases fitting TRBD2. Losses at the gene ends were 5 bases for V and 1 base for J; bases not matched to a gene: 8. The CDR3 has 16 residues. Germline V lookup: CDR1 SGHTA, CDR2 FQGTGA. In nucleotides, the CDR3 is TGTGCCAGCAGCCAAATAGCGGGAGAGACCCAAGAGACCCAGTACTTC. It yields the protein CASSQIAGETQETQYF.

The CDR3 coding sequence is TGTGCCAGCAGTGACGTAGGAGGGAGTGGCGATGAGCAGTTCTTC. Its protein is CASSDVGGSGDEQFF. The chain joins TRBV25-1 to TRBJ2-1, with D possibly being TRBD2 (6 bases). This CDR3 has 15 amino acids. Trimming took off 3 bases at V and 8 bases at J, with 17 bases between the two ends. Germline CDR1 is MGHDK and CDR2 is SYGVNS.

The V gene is TRBV4-3, the J gene TRBJ2-1, with 11 positions matching TRBD2. This CDR3 comprises 17 residues. From germline, CDR1 is LGHNA and CDR2 YSLEER. V gave up 4 bases and J gave up 7 bases; unmatched junction bases: 12. The CDR3 coding sequence is TGCGCCAGCAGCCCCACCCCATATAGCGGGGGGGGGAATGAGCAGTTCTTC. Encoded protein: CASSPTPYSGGGNEQFF.

The chain links TRBV23-1 to TRBJ1-2, with TRBD1 matching 9 bases. TRBV23-1 falls under the ORF class, with uncertain function. The J segment lost 8 bases and the V segment lost 9 bases, leaving 13 bases of the junction unmatched. CDR3 length: 14 amino acids. CDR3 in amino acids: CASFPGQGEWGYTF. The DNA of the CDR3 is TGCGCCAGTTTTCCGGGACAGGGAGAGTGGGGCTACACCTTC.

This chain connects TRBV4-3 to TRBJ2-4; D possibly corresponds to TRBD2 (6 bases). V dropped 0 bases and J dropped 2 bases, with 11 bases sitting between them. Germline assignment: CDR1 LGHNA and CDR2 YSLEER. CDR3 length: 16 amino acids. CDR3 amino acids: CASSQEPGVTKNIQYF. CDR3 in DNA: TGCGCCAGCAGCCAAGAGCCGGGGGTGACCAAAAACATTCAGTACTTC.

The chain recombines TRBV9 with TRBJ2-4; possibly TRBD2 for D (7 bases). CDR3 length: 18 amino acids. CDR1 SGDLS and CDR2 YYNGEE come from the germline V gene. Trimming cost V 4 bases and J 8 bases, with 28 bases left between them. CDR3 amino acids: CASSPYTGPTGGVDIQYF. The DNA of the CDR3 is TGTGCCAGCAGCCCTTATACGGGCCCAACGGGGGGCGTTGACATTCAGTACTTC.

V gene TRBV2 combines with J gene TRBJ2-2; 8 bases line up with TRBD1. The CDR3 length is 16 residues. The V gene end was trimmed by 4 bases and the J gene end by 2 bases; junction bases not matched to a gene: 6. Germline V CDR1 and CDR2: SNHLY, FYNNEI. CDR3 DNA: TGTGCCAGCAGTGCCGGACAGGGCTACAACACCGGGGAGCTGTTTTTT. The encoded protein is CASSAGQGYNTGELFF. The full variable domain, rest sourced from reference TRBV2 and TRBJ2-2, is EPEVTQTPSHQVTQMGQEVILRCVPISNHLYFYWYRQILGQKVEFLVSFYNNEISEKSEIFDDQFSVERPDGSNFTLKIRSTKLEDSAMYFCASSAGQGYNTGELFFGEGSRLTVL.

The chain combines TRBV5-1 with TRBJ2-3; D is possibly TRBD1 (6 bases). Germline V gene sequence: CDR1 SGHRS, CDR2 YFSETQ. V lost 4 bases and J 2 bases, leaving 17 bases between the germline ends. CDR3 length equals 16 residues. The CDR3 nucleotides read TGCGCCAGCAGCCAAACTTGGGCAGGGGACACAGATACGCAGTATTTT. It translates to CASSQTWAGDTDTQYF.